This TCR beta chain derives from a study of T-cell reconstitution after alpha-beta-depleted transplantation in children (dated by TCRdb to about 2016). For the wider study: Using TCR repertoire profiling, the study followed T-cell immune reconstitution in a quantitative way in children after TCRalphabeta/CD19-depleted allogeneic hematopoietic cell transplantation. Study-wide findings and limitations: The apparently early alphabetaT-cell count recovery about two months after transplant was reportedly dependent on only several hundred rapidly expanded clones derived from non-depleted graft cells. In some patients, the high TCRbeta diversity seen at day 60 was put down to recipient T cells and intrathymic progenitors that had survived conditioning. Over the following months the frequencies of hyperexpanded clones went down, and after one year T-cell counts and TCRbeta diversity were mostly credited to newly produced T cells.

Taken with the paper, the label for treatment or condition translates to: allogeneic hematopoietic cell transplantation with graft depleted of TCRalphabeta T cells and CD19 B cells. TCRalphabeta/CD19-depleted allogeneic hematopoietic cell grafts were given to the transplant recipients, all of whom were children. The library was built by means of PCR. Sequencing used an Illumina HiSeq 2500. TCR library preparation used molecular barcoding, with unique molecular identifiers applied to normalize quantification of the TCRbeta repertoire. The raw public data were reprocessed by TCRdb itself: fastp quality trimming at Q25, MiXCR clonotype calling, in-frame beta chains only. A single entry per CDR3 protein holds the most common genes and DNA from its merged rows. For this sample there are about 130,000 distinct CDR3 sequences; more than 9.5% appear just once. The ten largest clones add up to 24% of the sample.

According to the germline V gene, CDR1 reads SQVTM and CDR2 reads ANQGSEA. V gives up 3 bases and J gives up 1 base, and the segment between their germline ends measures 28 bases. CDR3 length: 20 amino acids, cysteine to phenylalanine. The sequence is cut down to CDR3 DNA, 60 bases in frame from base 1. Concerning this clonotype itself: The antigen it recognizes is unknown. Base qualities are not recorded, but no much larger clone differs from it by a single base.

The receptor chain draws on TRBV29-1 and TRBJ2-4; TRBD2 might be the D gene, on 7 matching bases. The clonotype comes from a girl under two years old who had a stem cell transplant for combined immunodeficiency, so the T cells may come from the graft donor. This specimen was PBMCs, mostly from graft donor cells, taken 180 days after TCRalphabeta/CD19-depleted stem cell transplant. The DNA sequence follows: TGCAGCGTTGACCCGGGGGCTAGCGGTTCCTGGGGGAGGGCCAAAAACATTCAGTACTTC. It codes for CSVDPGASGSWGRAKNIQYF.